The present T cell receptor beta chain was sequenced within a study of blood T cell repertoires in COVID-19 (dated by TCRdb to the early 2020s). Notes on the research overall: ImmuneRACE Cohort 3 recovered participants were defined by two consecutive negative NP/OP PCR tests, healthcare professional clearance, or symptom resolution. The collaborator samples originated in the United States, Italy and Spain and spanned the acute and convalescent phases of COVID-19. Where available, HLA class I and class II types were taken from metadata supplied by the sample provider and were not determined by assay-based typing. A freely available public database, intended as a resource for researchers studying the immune response to SARS-CoV-2, is where the repertoires were released. The prospective study material was composed of cDNA or gDNA derived from T cells, B-cell-depleted T cells, or PBMCs. Deeply sampled blood TCRbeta repertoires from subjects exposed to, actively infected with, or recovered from COVID-19 were included in the dataset. The samples were drawn from two sources: the first 160 participants of the ongoing ImmuneRACE study, and fewer than 1,500 subjects contributed by 6 global collaborators. Nearly every sample came with metadata listing a de-identified subject ID, COVID-19 status, age in years and sex. The research as a whole found: How much clinical and demographic metadata was included differed by source and by participant, and the metadata was provided uncurated.

As for this clone: What this receptor recognizes is not known. The sample holds no much larger clone one base away, and base qualities are not on file.

In the prospective study, participants were roughly 18 to 100 years old, resided in about two dozen geographic areas of the United States, and were enrolled through a virtual design. Cohort assignment in the prospective study relied on participant-reported clinical history from a screening survey and a study questionnaire. In the prospective study, whole blood, serum and a nasopharyngeal or oropharyngeal swab were collected from each participant by mobile phlebotomists. Participants in the prospective study had the option to provide additional blood draws and questionnaires over a roughly 2-month period. Blood samples from the prospective study were shipped frozen or at room temperature prior to DNA extraction. TCRbeta CDR3 regions were amplified from genomic DNA using the immunoSEQ Assay, a bias-controlled multiplex PCR. Under the source paper's analysis protocol: The number of nucleated cells in each sample was estimated by amplification of reference gene primers within the assay. To quantify the absolute abundance of each unique TCRbeta CDR3 rearrangement, sequence reads were collapsed and filtered. For each sample, productive Simpson clonality was calculated by taking the square root of Simpson's diversity index across productive rearrangements. Held by TCRdb, this immuneACCESS table contains in-frame sequences only and omits some clones. Under half of the omission traces to an unresolved V gene where checked; the cause of the rest is unknown. V and J calls and clone size come straight from that table; D and trimming were deduced from the DNA. Within this sample are 250,000 to 300,000 clones, with 88% of them counted one time only. Approximately 2% of the sample is held by the ten biggest clonotypes.

The CDR3 has 18 amino acids, counting the end cysteine and phenylalanine. The CDR3 DNA has 54 bases and is translated from base 1. In the germline V gene, CDR1 corresponds to KGHDR and CDR2 to SFDVKD. V is pruned by 4 bases and J by 1 base, leaving 8 bases of the junction without a gene match. The rearrangement joined TRBV24-1 to TRBJ2-2; 10 middle bases align to TRBD1. Sample: PBMCs or T cells enriched from blood (not recorded which). The sequence came from an older woman in a cohort exposed to, infected with or recovered from COVID-19 (not recorded which). The DNA sequence reads TGTGCCACCAGTGACACCGGGACAGGGGTTTGGAACACCGGGGAGCTGTTTTTT. This encodes CATSDTGTGVWNTGELFF.